This T cell receptor beta chain was recorded in a study of blood T cell repertoires in COVID-19. V lost 7 bases, J lost 4 bases, and 15 bases lay in between. Germline-derived CDR1 and CDR2 are MDHEN and SYDVKM. The CDR3 has 14 amino acids. Here immunoSEQ multiplex PCR was the method, and the copy in TCRdb shows in-frame clones only, minus some. The table includes 300,000 to 400,000 clones, around 84% detected once. The clonotype was recovered from a woman aged 25 to 39 who had been exposed to COVID-19. The chain links TRBV28 to TRBJ2-3; the D gene is possibly TRBD1 (7 bases). The sample consisted of PBMCs or T cells enriched from blood (not recorded which). The CDR3 sequence: CASTPQGGSDTQYF. The CDR3 region has the DNA TGTGCCAGCACCCCCCAGGGGGGTTCAGATACGCAGTATTTT.